What follows are 5 T cell receptor beta chains derived from one specimen sequenced in a study of blood T cell repertoires in COVID-19. Generated by immunoSEQ multiplex PCR, the TCRdb table keeps only in-frame clones and is missing some. The table shows around 200,000 clones, with 85% to 90% occurring only once. Sequencing input: peripheral blood. All receptors derive from a woman aged 18-29 years who had recovered from COVID-19.

The chain uses TRBV9 and TRBJ2-3; 7 nucleotides agree with TRBD1. The CDR3 has 15 amino acids. V trimming: 4 bases; J trimming: 0 bases; junction bases outside the gene matches: 5. The V gene's germline CDR1 is SGDLS and CDR2 YYNGEE. CDR3 DNA sequence: TGTGCCAGCAGCAACAGGGGTTTTAGCACAGATACGCAGTATTTT. This translates into CASSNRGFSTDTQYF.

This sequence joins TRBV27 and TRBJ2-5; 7 positions agree with TRBD1. The CDR3 sequence is 12 residues long. Germline values: CDR1 MNHEY, CDR2 SMNVEV (reference sequence). Trimming took 7 bases from V and 2 from J; bases not matched to a gene: 1. The CDR3: CASKTGQETQYF. CDR3 DNA: TGTGCCAGCAAGACAGGGCAAGAGACCCAGTACTTC.

The V and J genes are TRBV19 and TRBJ2-2; 11 bases line up with TRBD1. Germline V CDR1 and CDR2: LNHDA, SQIVND (reference sequence). The CDR3 length is 14 residues. The J segment lost 6 bases and the V segment lost 10 bases, leaving 7 bases of the junction unmatched. The CDR3 sequence: CATKPGQGAGELFF. Here the CDR3 DNA reads TGTGCCACTAAACCGGGACAGGGGGCCGGGGAGCTGTTTTTT.

The chain carries TRBV6-6 and TRBJ1-2, with D perhaps matching TRBD1 (6 bases). This CDR3 contains 15 residues. V shed 0 bases and J shed 4 bases, with 12 bases lying between them. Germline assignment: CDR1 MNHNY and CDR2 SVGAGI (reference sequence). CDR3 in amino acids: CASSYSTGPSYGYTF. Here the CDR3 DNA reads TGTGCCAGCAGTTACTCGACAGGCCCTAGCTATGGCTACACCTTC.

The rearrangement uses TRBV7-6 and TRBJ2-1; TRBD2 is a possible D gene (7 bases). The V gene's germline CDR1 is SGHVS and CDR2 FNYEAQ. This CDR3 is built from 17 residues. V lost 0 bases, J lost 1 base, and 13 bases lay in between. CDR3 in amino acids: CASSLAWRGPSYNEQFF. The CDR3 coding sequence is TGTGCCAGCAGCTTAGCATGGCGGGGGCCATCCTACAATGAGCAGTTCTTC.